The entry that follows covers one T cell receptor (beta chain) sequence. Source study methods: Estimated nucleated cell counts came from reference gene primer amplification. The table came from immunoSEQ multiplex PCR; TCRdb's copy has only in-frame clones and leaves some out. V and J calls and clone size follow that table, whereas D and trimming were derived from the DNA. There are 160,000 or so clones in the sample; around 80% occur only once, and about 0.5% lies in the top ten. The data originate from a study of blood T cell repertoires in COVID-19. Study-wide context: The United States, Italy and Spain provided the acute and convalescent COVID-19 samples.

The sample comprised peripheral blood. This TCR derives from a man between 60 and 70 years old with acute or convalescent COVID-19.

The chain's CDR3 is CAISESGQGKSSYTF. CDR3 in DNA: TGTGCCATCAGTGAGTCGGGGCAGGGTAAAAGTAGCTACACCTTC. This chain connects TRBV10-3 to TRBJ1-2, with D possibly being TRBD1 (5 bases). CDR3 size: 15 residues. V lost 0 bases and J lost 9, with 17 bases in between. CDR1 and CDR2 from the germline V gene are ENHRY and SYGVKD.